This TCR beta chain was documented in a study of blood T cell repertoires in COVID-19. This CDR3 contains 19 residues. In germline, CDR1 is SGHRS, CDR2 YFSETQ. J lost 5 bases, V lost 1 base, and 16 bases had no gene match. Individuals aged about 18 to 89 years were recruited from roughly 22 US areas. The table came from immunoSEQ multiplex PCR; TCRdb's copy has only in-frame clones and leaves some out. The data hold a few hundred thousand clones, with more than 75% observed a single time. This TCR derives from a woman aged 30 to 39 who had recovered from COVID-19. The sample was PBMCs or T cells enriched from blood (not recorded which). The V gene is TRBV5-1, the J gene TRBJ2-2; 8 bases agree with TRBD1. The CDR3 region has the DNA TGCGCCAGCAGCTTGCGGCTGTTATCCGGGACAGGTACAACCGGGGAGCTGTTTTTT. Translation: CASSLRLLSGTGTTGELFF.